Below, 13 T cell receptor beta chains from the same sample are listed, as sequenced in a study of blood T cells in healthy people across ages. Through a sample-barcoded 5' primer and a J-beta primer mix, a second PCR was run for roughly 6 to 12 cycles. TCRdb called the 5' RACE reads again in MiXCR, with one record for every CDR3 protein. The sample includes about 1.8 million distinct CDR3 sequences, around 50% of them seen just once. Sequencing was done on a sample of blood. The receptors come from a woman in her 40s in good health.

This clonotype was detected a few times. V is TRBV20-1 and J is TRBJ1-2, with D perhaps matching TRBD1 (5 bases). Germline values: CDR1 DFQATT, CDR2 SNEGSKA (reference sequence). CDR3 length equals 13 residues. V was cut by 5 bases and J by 1 base, with 11 bases left in between. This chain's CDR3 is CSAPYGGNYGYTF. Here the CDR3 DNA reads TGCAGTGCTCCCTATGGGGGTAACTATGGCTACACCTTC.

This chain links TRBV11-1 with TRBJ2-3, with D perhaps TRBD2 (5 bases). The CDR3 covers 16 residues. The germline V gene has CDR1 SGHAT and CDR2 FQDESV (reference sequence). Trimming removed 2 bases from V and 4 bases from J, with 16 bases in between. CDR3 region: CASSLYGTGGPDTQYF. CDR3 bases: TGTGCCAGCAGCTTATACGGTACTGGCGGGCCAGATACGCAGTATTTT.

This chain connects TRBV6-5 to TRBJ2-3; perhaps TRBD1 as D (6 bases). Trimming removed 2 bases from V and 6 bases from J, with 9 bases in between. Germline CDR1 is MNHEY and CDR2 is SVGAGI. This CDR3 has 13 residues. CDR3 nucleotides: TGTGCCAGCAGTTACGTGCAGGGGGATACGCAGTATTTT. Protein product: CASSYVQGDTQYF.

This clonotype was seen more than once but under ten times. J is TRBJ1-2 and V is TRBV6-5; D possibly corresponds to TRBD1 (5 bases). V shed 5 bases and J shed 5 bases, with 12 bases lying between them. The CDR3 sequence is 13 residues long. The germline CDR1 and CDR2 sequences are MNHEY and SVGAGI. The DNA of the CDR3 is TGTGCCAGCAGTGGGTTTCAGGGATATGGCTACACCTTC. It specifies CASSGFQGYGYTF.

The rearrangement joins TRBV12-3 or TRBV12-4 to TRBJ1-5; 7 bases fit TRBD1. The V and J ends lost 7 bases and 6 bases, in that order; junction bases with no gene match: 6. There are 13 residues in the CDR3. The CDR3 loop reads CASKLGGRQPQHF. DNA for the CDR3: TGTGCCAGCAAGCTAGGGGGCCGTCAGCCCCAGCATTTT.

This clonotype was seen a handful of times. This chain joins TRBV11-2 and TRBJ2-3; TRBD2 agrees at 10 bases. Losses at the gene ends were 4 bases for V and 2 bases for J; bases not matched to a gene: 3. Germline assignment: CDR1 SGHAT and CDR2 FQNNGV. The CDR3 sequence is 15 residues long. The chain's CDR3 is CASSSGLAFTDTQYF. DNA for the CDR3: TGTGCCAGCAGCTCGGGACTAGCGTTCACAGATACGCAGTATTTT.

The V gene is TRBV20-1, the J gene TRBJ1-2; a possible D gene is TRBD1 (5 bases). Per germline, CDR1 DFQATT and CDR2 SNEGSKA (reference sequence). The CDR3 contains 14 residues. Trimming removed 6 bases from V and 7 bases from J, with 21 bases in between. The CDR3 DNA follows: TGCAGTGCCGGGCGGATTCAGGGCCCATTTGGCTACACCTTC. This sequence encodes CSAGRIQGPFGYTF.

The CDR3 sequence is CASSPRHATGTHNEQFF. CDR3 in DNA: TGCGCCAGCAGCCCGCGCCACGCAACCGGGACGCACAATGAGCAGTTCTTC. The rearrangement joins TRBV5-1 to TRBJ2-1, with D perhaps matching TRBD1 or TRBD2 (5 bases each). The CDR3 is made up of 17 amino acids. V shed 4 bases and J shed 5 bases, with 22 bases lying between them. Germline V gene data show CDR1 as SGHRS and CDR2 as YFSETQ.

This chain joins TRBV6-2 or TRBV6-3 and TRBJ2-6, with 15 bases aligning to TRBD2. This CDR3 is built from 18 residues. Losses at the gene ends were 5 bases for V and 4 bases for J; bases not matched to a gene: 6. Germline assignment: CDR1 MNHEY and CDR2 SVGEGT. CDR3 protein: CASSRTSGGVSGANVLTF. The CDR3 region has the DNA TGTGCCAGCAGTCGGACTAGCGGGGGGGTTTCAGGGGCCAACGTCCTGACTTTC.

This clonotype was found a few times. The rearrangement links TRBV4-2 to TRBJ2-5; 7 nucleotides align to TRBD2. V lost 0 bases and J lost 1; bases outside the gene matches: 5. This CDR3 contains 16 residues. The germline V gene has CDR1 LGHNA and CDR2 YNFKEQ. CDR3 nucleotides: TGTGCCAGCAGCCAAGATGCTGGGGGGGGCCAAGAGACCCAGTACTTC. Residues: CASSQDAGGGQETQYF.

The genes are TRBV19 and TRBJ2-5; a weak D match, TRBD1 (6 bases). Germline V gives CDR1 LNHDA, CDR2 SQIVND (reference sequence). Deletions cut 1 base from V and 5 bases from J, with 11 bases between. The CDR3 contains 14 residues. CDR3 sequence reads: CASSIGQGMETQYF. In DNA form, the CDR3 reads TGTGCCAGTAGTATAGGGCAGGGGATGGAGACCCAGTACTTC.

This chain uses TRBV6-1 with TRBJ2-3; D might be TRBD2 (6 bases). This CDR3 has 15 residues. Trimming stripped 6 bases from V and 9 bases from J, with 22 bases between. Germline CDR1 is MNHNS and CDR2 is SASEGT. The CDR3 is CASRGDGGDLRTQYF. In nucleotides, the CDR3 is TGTGCCAGCAGGGGGGACGGAGGGGATTTGAGAACGCAGTATTTT.

The chain employs TRBV7-2 and TRBJ1-6; 8 bases agree with TRBD1. This CDR3 region has 17 residues. The J segment lost 0 bases and the V segment lost 5 bases, leaving 6 bases of the junction unmatched. Germline loops: CDR1 SGHTA, CDR2 FQGNSA. Written as DNA, the CDR3 is TGTGCCAGCAGCCCCGGACAGGGCAGCTCCTATAATTCACCCCTCCACTTT. This sequence encodes CASSPGQGSSYNSPLHF. Full variable domain (missing parts from reference TRBV7-2 and TRBJ1-6): GAGVSQSPSNKVTEKGKDVELRCDPISGHTALYWYRQSLGQGLEFLIYFQGNSAPDKSGLPSDRFSAERTGGSVSTLTIQRTQQEDSAVYLCASSPGQGSSYNSPLHFGNGTRLTVT.